The subject of this entry is one T cell receptor (beta chain). In the CD4+ fraction, cells were divided into CD45RA+ naive and CD45RA-negative memory subsets. This sample is drawn from a study of shared clonotypes between healthy human individuals. The overall study: CD4 naive cells filled three plates per donor, CD4 memory three, CD8 naive two and CD8 memory one.

Original handling: Filtering differed because ImmunoSEQ produced junction-only sequences that carried no quality scores. Produced via immunoSEQ multiplex PCR; TCRdb's table is partial and in-frame only. The D gene and trimming were derived from the DNA, and the V and J assignments and clone size from that table. The profile shows fewer than 3 million clones, less than 95% of them singletons. J lost 5 bases, V lost 4 bases, and 9 bases had no gene match. Per the germline V gene, CDR1 is SGDLS and CDR2 is YYNGEE. The CDR3 is made up of 16 amino acids. The chain carries TRBV9 and TRBJ2-2; 9 nucleotides match TRBD2. Sequenced material: naive CD4+ T cells from PBMCs. Indicated subset: CD45RA+ positively selected. The TCR originated in a man aged 18 to 29 in good health. Some clones in this sample may be carry-over from other donors' samples. The CDR3 spells CASSPRGSGSTGELFF. The CDR3 DNA reads TGTGCCAGCAGCCCCCGTGGTAGCGGGAGTACCGGGGAGCTGTTTTTT.